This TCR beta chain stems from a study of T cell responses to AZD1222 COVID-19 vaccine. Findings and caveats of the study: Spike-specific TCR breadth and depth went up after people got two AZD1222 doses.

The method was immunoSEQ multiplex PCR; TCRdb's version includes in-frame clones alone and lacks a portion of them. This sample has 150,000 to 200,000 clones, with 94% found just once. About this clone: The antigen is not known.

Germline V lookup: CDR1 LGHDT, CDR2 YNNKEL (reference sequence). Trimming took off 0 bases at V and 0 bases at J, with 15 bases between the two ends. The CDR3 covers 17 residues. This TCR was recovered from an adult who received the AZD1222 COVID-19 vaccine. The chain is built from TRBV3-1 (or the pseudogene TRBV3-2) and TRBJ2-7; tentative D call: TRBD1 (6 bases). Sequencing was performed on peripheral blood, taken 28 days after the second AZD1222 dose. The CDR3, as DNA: TGTGCCAGCAGCCAAGAGGGGTGGGGGACAATCTCCTACGAGCAGTACTTC. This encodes CASSQEGWGTISYEQYF.